Sequencing of this TCR beta chain was carried out in a study of patients and donors after allogeneic stem cell transplantation. Via MiXCR, TCRdb re-called the RT-PCR reads, giving one row per CDR3 protein. Among 900,000 to 1,000,000 distinct CDR3 sequences, roughly 17% were seen once, and the ten largest hold 5% to 7.5%. Germline CDR1 LGHDT, CDR2 YNNKEL (reference sequence). The CDR3 totals 15 residues. V was cut by 4 bases and J by 3 bases, with 15 bases left in between. This clonotype has more than one count but fewer than ten. Sample: blood, either unsorted or a sorted T cell fraction (not recorded which). The J gene is TRBJ1-1, the V gene TRBV3-1, with D possibly being TRBD1 (5 bases). The sequence derives from a human donor who was either an allogeneic HSCT recipient or a stem cell or donor lymphocyte infusion donor (not recorded which). It is not recorded whose cells these are; they may come from a transplant donor. CDR3 DNA: TGTGCCAGCAGCCGCTCGGGCAGAGGGGACACTGAAGCTTTCTTT. Translating it yields CASSRSGRGDTEAFF.